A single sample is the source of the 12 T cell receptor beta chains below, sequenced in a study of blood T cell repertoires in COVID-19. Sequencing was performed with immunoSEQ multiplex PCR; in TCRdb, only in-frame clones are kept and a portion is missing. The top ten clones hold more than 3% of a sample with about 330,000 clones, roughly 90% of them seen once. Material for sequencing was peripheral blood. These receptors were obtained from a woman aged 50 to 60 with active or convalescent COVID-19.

CDR3 in DNA: TGCAGCGTCGGGGAAACCTACACCCCTGAAGCTTTCTTT. This gives the protein CSVGETYTPEAFF. This rearrangement joins TRBV29-1 to TRBJ1-1; D is undetermined. CDR1 and CDR2 (germline): SQVTM, ANQGSEA. V dropped 6 bases and J dropped 6 bases, with 17 bases sitting between them. The length of the CDR3 is 13 residues.

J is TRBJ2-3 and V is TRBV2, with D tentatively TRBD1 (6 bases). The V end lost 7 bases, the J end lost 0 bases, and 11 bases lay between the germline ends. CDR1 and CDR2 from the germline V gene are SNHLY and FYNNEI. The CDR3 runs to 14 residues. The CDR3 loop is CASTTDRSTDTQYF. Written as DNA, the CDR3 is TGTGCCAGCACCACCGACAGGAGCACAGATACGCAGTATTTT.

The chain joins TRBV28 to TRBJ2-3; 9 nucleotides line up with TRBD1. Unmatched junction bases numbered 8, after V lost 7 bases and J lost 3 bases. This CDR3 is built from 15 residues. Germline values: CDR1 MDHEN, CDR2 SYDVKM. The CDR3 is CASNGPGTGTDTQYF. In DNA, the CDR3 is TGTGCCAGCAACGGACCCGGGACAGGGACAGATACGCAGTATTTT.

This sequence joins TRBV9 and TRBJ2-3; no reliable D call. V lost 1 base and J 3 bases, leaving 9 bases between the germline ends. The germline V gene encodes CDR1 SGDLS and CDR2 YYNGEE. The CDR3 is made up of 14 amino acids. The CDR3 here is CASSVRQATDTQYF. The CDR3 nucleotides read TGTGCCAGCAGCGTACGGCAGGCAACAGATACGCAGTATTTT.

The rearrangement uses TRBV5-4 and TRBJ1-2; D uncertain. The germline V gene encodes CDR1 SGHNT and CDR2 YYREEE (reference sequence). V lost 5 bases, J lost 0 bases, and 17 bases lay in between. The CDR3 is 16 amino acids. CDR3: CASSPTSGVSNYGYTF. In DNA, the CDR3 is TGTGCCAGCAGTCCTACAAGCGGAGTCTCTAACTATGGCTACACCTTC.

The CDR3 DNA sequence: TGTGCCAGCAGCCAACTAGGCACGGTTGGCTACACCTTC. It specifies CASSQLGTVGYTF. The chain joins TRBV7-9 to TRBJ1-2; D is uncertain. In germline, CDR1 is SEHNR, CDR2 FQNEAQ (reference sequence). Trimming stripped 5 bases from V and 7 bases from J, with 14 bases between. This CDR3 spans 13 amino acids.

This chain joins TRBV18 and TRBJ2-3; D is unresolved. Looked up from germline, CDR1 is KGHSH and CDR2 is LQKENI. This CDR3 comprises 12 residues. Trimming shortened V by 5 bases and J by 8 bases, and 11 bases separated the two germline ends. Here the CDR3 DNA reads TGTGCCAGCTCAATACCCCCGGGTACGCAGTATTTT. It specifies CASSIPPGTQYF.

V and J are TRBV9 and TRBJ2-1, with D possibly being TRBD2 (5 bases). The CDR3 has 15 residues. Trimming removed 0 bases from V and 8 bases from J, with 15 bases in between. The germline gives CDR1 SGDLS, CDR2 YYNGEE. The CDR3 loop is CASSVEWASTYEQFF. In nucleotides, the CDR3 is TGTGCCAGCAGCGTAGAATGGGCTAGCACCTATGAGCAGTTCTTC. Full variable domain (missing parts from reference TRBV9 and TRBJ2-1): DSGVTQTPKHLITATGQRVTLRCSPRSGDLSVYWYQQSLDQGLQFLIQYYNGEERAKGNILERFSAQQFPDLHSELNLSSLELGDSALYFCASSVEWASTYEQFFGPGTRLTVL.

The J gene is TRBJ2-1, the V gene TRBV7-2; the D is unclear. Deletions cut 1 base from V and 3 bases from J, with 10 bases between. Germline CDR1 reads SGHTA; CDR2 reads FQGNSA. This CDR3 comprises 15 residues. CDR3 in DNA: TGTGCCAGCAGCTTAGAACTTCTCGGCTACAATGAGCAGTTCTTC. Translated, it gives CASSLELLGYNEQFF.

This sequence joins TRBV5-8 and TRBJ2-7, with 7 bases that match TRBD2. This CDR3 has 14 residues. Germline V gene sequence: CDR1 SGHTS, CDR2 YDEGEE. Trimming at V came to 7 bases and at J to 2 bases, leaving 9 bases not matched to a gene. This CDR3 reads CASQPRLAAYEQYF. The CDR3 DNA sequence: TGTGCCAGCCAGCCCAGACTAGCTGCCTACGAGCAGTACTTC.

CDR3 nucleotides: TGTGCCAGCAGCTTCAGCCTCCGGCGGGAGGGCCCTAGCACAGATACGCAGTATTTT. This codes for CASSFSLRREGPSTDTQYF. The V gene is TRBV5-4, the J gene TRBJ2-3, with 9 bases that match TRBD2. The length of the CDR3 is 19 residues. The V and J ends lost 2 bases and 0 bases, in that order; junction bases with no gene match: 13. The germline V gene has CDR1 SGHNT and CDR2 YYREEE (reference sequence).

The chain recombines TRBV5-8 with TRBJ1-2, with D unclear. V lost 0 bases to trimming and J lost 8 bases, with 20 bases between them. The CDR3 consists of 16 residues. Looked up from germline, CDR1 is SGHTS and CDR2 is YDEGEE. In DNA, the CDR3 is TGTGCCAGCAGCTTGGACAGTGGTGTAACCCGGGGAGGCTACACCTTC. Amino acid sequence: CASSLDSGVTRGGYTF.